This T cell receptor (beta chain) was captured by sequencing in a study of CD8 T cells in ankylosing spondylitis. General observations from the study: Characteristic of ankylosing spondylitis blood, it appeared, was a TCR beta motif comprising fewer than 10 highly homologous variants. Disease-linked clones were reportedly significantly enriched in matched ankylosing spondylitis synovial fluid.

The CDR3 loop spans 16 amino acids. The germline gives CDR1 SGHRS, CDR2 YFSETQ. The V end was cut by 2 bases, the J end by 0 bases, with 13 bases between. Quantitative barcoded 5'-RACE was used to prepare TCR beta libraries. TCRdb reprocessed the 5' RACE reads with MiXCR, giving one entry per CDR3 protein. The sample carries 350,000 to 550,000 distinct CDR3 sequences, more than 25% recorded once. Comments on this clonotype: Its antigen is currently unknown.

The chain joins TRBV5-1 to TRBJ2-3; D possibly uses TRBD1 or TRBD2 (5 bases each). Sequences were obtained from blood, either unsorted or a sorted T cell fraction (not recorded which). The receptor was derived from a male donor with ankylosing spondylitis. CDR3 bases: TGCGCCAGCAGCTTCATGGGGGACCCTAGCACAGATACGCAGTATTTT. Protein: CASSFMGDPSTDTQYF.